This T cell receptor (beta chain) was sequenced for a study of shared clonotypes between healthy human individuals. The CD4+ fraction was divided into a CD45RA+ naive subset and a CD45RA-negative memory subset. As concerns this clone: What it binds is not known.

The assay was carried out at the deep level. In the original workflow: ImmunoSEQ only sent back junction sequences with no quality scores, so filtering was done differently. Clones were sequenced by immunoSEQ multiplex PCR, and TCRdb holds only the in-frame ones, with some missing. Clone size and the V and J calls come from that table; the DNA yielded D and trimming. The table shows 2 million to 2.5 million clones, with roughly 93% occurring only once. Study-level points and caveats: As a rule, naive subsets had a larger estimated richness than memory subsets.

This CDR3 contains 16 residues. This clonotype originated in a man between 18 and 35 years old in good health. Some clones in this sample may be carry-over from other donors' samples. This sequence joins TRBV21-1 and TRBJ2-7; the table calls TRBD1, which could not be checked here. TRBV21-1 constitutes a pseudogene. Sequences were obtained from naive CD4+ T cells from PBMCs. The subset: CD45RA+ positively selected. CDR3 region: CASSLEQGLLSYEQYF. DNA for the CDR3: TGTGCCAGCAGCCTAGAACAGGGGTTACTATCCTACGAGCAGTACTTC.